The 20 T cell receptor beta chains presented below share a single source sample, sequenced in a study of shared T cell receptors in the human thymus (dated by TCRdb to the early 2020s). The library was built by means of the immunoSEQ multiplex PCR assay. The table comes from immuneACCESS by way of TCRdb, which keeps in-frame sequences with V and J called. Part of the clones is missing from these tables; in studies checked, under half for an unresolved V gene and the rest for unknown reasons. The sample includes about 660,000 clones, with about 90% observed a single time. Approximately 0.0097% of the sample is in the top ten clones. These data were likewise used in another study, on human thymus T cells.

Sequencing was done on a sample of thymocytes. These TCRs come from a boy under three years old with a congenital heart defect. Donor details come from another sample of the same person, matched by shared clones.

This chain connects TRBV6-5 to TRBJ1-1; a possible D gene is TRBD1 (6 bases). The CDR3 is 14 amino acids. Trimming took 0 bases from V and 4 from J, leaving 9 bases between them. CDR1 is MNHEY, CDR2 SVGAGI, per germline. The CDR3 here is CASSYSGASTEAFF. In DNA form, the CDR3 reads TGTGCCAGCAGTTACTCGGGGGCGAGCACTGAAGCTTTCTTT.

This clone was counted a single time. The chain employs TRBV4-3 and TRBJ2-7, with a tentative D call TRBD2 (7 bases). The CDR3 has 19 residues. Trimming removed 3 bases at V and 3 bases at J, with 27 bases between. The germline V gene has CDR1 LGHNA and CDR2 YSLEER. Here the CDR3 DNA reads TGCGCCAGCAGCCACCGACGGATGGCCCGGAGGGGGGGATACTACGAGCAGTACTTC. This translates into CASSHRRMARRGGYYEQYF.

This clone was seen only once. J is TRBJ2-7 and V is TRBV4-1, with 11 nucleotides matching TRBD1. J gave up 3 bases and V 0 bases, and 4 bases lay outside the gene matches. Germline CDR1 MGHRA, CDR2 YSYEKL. This CDR3 is 16 amino acids long. As DNA, the CDR3 is TGCGCCAGCAGCCAAGAAGGGACAGGGGGATACTACGAGCAGTACTTC. Protein: CASSQEGTGGYYEQYF.

The V gene is TRBV14, the J gene TRBJ2-7; 11 bases fit TRBD1. The germline CDR1 and CDR2 sequences are SGHDN and FVKESK. With V trimmed by 0 bases and J by 6 bases, 4 bases remained unmatched. CDR3 size: 15 residues. The CDR3 sequence: CASSQDPGQGGEQYF. For the CDR3, the DNA is TGTGCCAGCAGCCAAGATCCGGGACAGGGGGGCGAGCAGTACTTC.

This chain joins TRBV19 and TRBJ1-3, with TRBD1 identical over 7 bases. This CDR3 spans 15 amino acids. Germline trimming cut 6 bases from V and 0 bases from J; bases unmatched to any gene: 5. Germline V gene lookup returns CDR1 LNHDA and CDR2 SQIVND (reference sequence). CDR3 sequence (DNA): TGTGCCAGTAGAGACAGGGCTAACTCTGGAAACACCATATATTTT. This sequence encodes CASRDRANSGNTIYF.

The table lists this clone with a count of one. V and J are TRBV28 and TRBJ2-5; D gene uncertain. With the DNA end fitting TRBJ2-7 better, the J assignment may be wrong. Looked up from germline, CDR1 is MDHEN and CDR2 is SYDVKM. CDR3 length: 15 residues. The CDR3 spells CASSPPCVNSYEQYF. DNA for the CDR3: TGTGCCAGCAGCCCCCCCTGCGTTAACTCCTACGAGCAGTACTTC.

The CDR3 sequence is CASSLDHRDGDTEAFF. CDR3 bases: TGCGCCAGCAGCTTGGACCACAGGGATGGTGACACTGAAGCTTTCTTT. The chain joins TRBV5-1 to TRBJ1-1, with D perhaps TRBD1 (6 bases). Trimming removed 0 bases from V and 3 bases from J, with 15 bases in between. The length of the CDR3 is 16 residues. Looked up from germline, CDR1 is SGHRS and CDR2 is YFSETQ.

The V gene is TRBV29-1, the J gene TRBJ1-2; 10 nucleotides agree with TRBD1. The CDR3 length is 12 residues. J lost 5 bases, V lost 7 bases, and 4 bases had no gene match. Germline V gives CDR1 SQVTM, CDR2 ANQGSEA. This chain's CDR3 is CSAPGQGYGYTF. CDR3 DNA: TGCAGCGCCCCGGGACAGGGGTATGGCTACACCTTC.

The chain recombines TRBV5-8 with TRBJ1-6; 10 bases are shared with TRBD1. The CDR3 contains 16 residues. The germline gives CDR1 SGHTS, CDR2 YDEGEE. V gave up 4 bases and J gave up 8 bases; unmatched junction bases: 9. CDR3 nucleotides: TGTGCCAGCAGCCTACTGGACAGGGGGTGGGATTCACCCCTCCACTTT. Translated, it gives CASSLLDRGWDSPLHF.

This chain joins TRBV12-5 and TRBJ1-1, with 8 bases lining up with TRBD1. From germline, CDR1 is LGHNT and CDR2 FRNRAP. This CDR3 is built from 16 residues. The ends lost 5 bases at V and 4 bases at J; junction bases unmatched: 12. CDR3 region: CASGPRAGGAGTEAFF. The CDR3 region has the DNA TGTGCTAGTGGTCCAAGGGCAGGGGGCGCGGGCACTGAAGCTTTCTTT.

The rearrangement joins TRBV30 to TRBJ2-7; tentative D call: TRBD1 (6 bases). CDR1 GTSNPN and CDR2 SVGIG come from the germline V gene (reference sequence). The CDR3 is 14 residues long. V lost 3 bases and J lost 2, with 14 bases in between. CDR3 sequence (DNA): TGTGCCTGGAGACCAGGGGACGAAACCTACGAGCAGTACTTC. Amino acid sequence: CAWRPGDETYEQYF. Together with reference TRBV30 and TRBJ2-7, the CDR3 gives the full variable domain: SQTIHQWPATLVQPVGSPLSLECTVEGTSNPNLYWYRQAAGRGLQLLFYSVGIGQISSEVPQNLSASRPQDRQFILSSKKLLLSDSGFYLCAWRPGDETYEQYFGPGTRLTVT.

This CDR3 reads CSVSTRTAGTSGYEQYF. As DNA, the CDR3 is TGCAGCGTTAGTACCCGGACGGCCGGGACTAGCGGCTACGAGCAGTACTTC. V usage is TRBV29-1 and J usage is TRBJ2-7; 11 bases line up with TRBD2. The V and J ends lost 5 bases and 3 bases, in that order; junction bases with no gene match: 15. The CDR3 extends over 17 amino acids. Germline CDR1 SQVTM, CDR2 ANQGSEA.

This clone was recorded once. The chain employs TRBV10-3 and TRBJ2-7, with TRBD2 matching over 8 bases. This CDR3 has 15 residues. Germline values: CDR1 ENHRY, CDR2 SYGVKD. The V gene end was trimmed by 7 bases and the J gene end by 0 bases; junction bases not matched to a gene: 8. The CDR3 sequence: CAINPSGGGSYEQYF. The CDR3 nucleotides are TGTGCCATCAATCCTTCGGGAGGGGGCTCCTACGAGCAGTACTTC.

The genes are TRBV11-2 and TRBJ2-7; D may be TRBD1 (5 bases). Between the trimmed V and J ends, which lost 3 bases and 3 bases, there was a span of 9 bases. This CDR3 spans 13 amino acids. CDR1 is SGHAT, CDR2 FQNNGV, per germline. DNA for the CDR3: TGTGCCAGCAGCTTCGGACACCTCTACGAGCAGTACTTC. Its protein is CASSFGHLYEQYF.

The table lists this clone with a count of one. The same CDR3 is also encoded by other DNA sequences in this sample. V usage is TRBV27 and J usage is TRBJ2-2; the D is unclear. The CDR3 is 14 residues long. Germline V gene data show CDR1 as MNHEY and CDR2 as SMNVEV (reference sequence). V lost 2 bases, J lost 1 base, and 5 bases lay in between. The CDR3 spells CASSLGQNTGELFF. The CDR3 DNA follows: TGTGCCAGCAGTTTAGGGCAGAACACCGGGGAGCTGTTTTTT.

J is TRBJ2-2 and V is TRBV10-1; 12 bases are a match to TRBD1. The CDR3 has 15 amino acids. Germline assignment: CDR1 WNHNN and CDR2 SYGVQD (reference sequence). Losses at the gene ends were 6 bases for V and 6 bases for J; bases not matched to a gene: 5. CDR3 sequence reads: CASSTGTGGSGELFF. CDR3 nucleotide sequence: TGCGCCAGCAGCACCGGGACAGGGGGCTCCGGGGAGCTGTTTTTT.

The chain links TRBV6-6 to TRBJ2-5, with 8 positions matching TRBD1. CDR3 length: 14 amino acids. Germline V gene sequence: CDR1 MNHNY, CDR2 SVGAGI (reference sequence). V gave up 6 bases and J gave up 5 bases; unmatched junction bases: 8. CDR3 region: CASRARTGRETQYF. The CDR3 bases are TGTGCCAGCAGGGCCCGGACAGGGAGGGAGACCCAGTACTTC.

This chain uses TRBV5-8 with TRBJ1-5; D is ambiguous. The CDR3 spans 12 residues. V was shortened by 2 bases and J by 5 bases, with 5 bases between the two germline ends. The germline CDR1 and CDR2 sequences are SGHTS and YDEGEE. The DNA of the CDR3 is TGTGCCAGCAGCTTTTCTTATCAGCCCCAGCATTTT. Its protein is CASSFSYQPQHF.

The chain combines TRBV9 with TRBJ2-7; 7 bases are shared with TRBD2. The germline gives CDR1 SGDLS, CDR2 YYNGEE. After removal of 0 bases from V and 1 base from J, the junction contained 13 bases not matched to a gene. This CDR3 has 18 residues. In DNA, the CDR3 is TGTGCCAGCAGCGTAGTAATGGGTGCGGGAGAGGGGTCCTACGAGCAGTACTTC. It codes for CASSVVMGAGEGSYEQYF.

This clone is a singleton in its sample. The chain has TRBV19 and TRBJ2-3; 10 bases line up with TRBD1. CDR1 and CDR2 (germline): LNHDA, SQIVND (reference sequence). V was clipped by 7 bases and J by 6 bases; unmatched bases: 4. The CDR3 length is 13 residues. The chain's CDR3 is CASIPDRGDTQYF. CDR3 sequence (DNA): TGTGCCAGTATCCCGGACAGGGGGGATACGCAGTATTTT.